One sample yielded the 32 T cell receptor beta chains listed below, sequenced in a study of T-cell reconstitution after alpha-beta-depleted transplantation in children. Unique molecular identifiers were used in preparing the TCRbeta library. TCRdb re-called the PCR reads through MiXCR, storing one row per CDR3 protein. The repertoire holds 350,000 to 400,000 distinct CDR3 sequences, with about 14% as singletons. The sequencing used PBMCs, collected from the stem cell graft. Source of these receptors: a human donor who donated a stem cell graft to a child with Fanconi anemia.

This clonotype appeared a few times. The V gene is TRBV5-1, the J gene TRBJ2-7; 10 nucleotides line up with TRBD1. After removal of 3 bases from V and 7 bases from J, the junction contained 7 bases not matched to a gene. Germline CDR1 and CDR2: SGHRS and YFSETQ. The CDR3 runs to 14 residues. The CDR3: CASSWGDRGREQYF. The CDR3 region has the DNA TGCGCCAGCAGCTGGGGGGACAGGGGACGGGAGCAGTACTTC.

This chain connects TRBV6-1 to TRBJ2-1; unclear D gene. The V end lost 8 bases, the J end lost 0 bases, and 17 bases lay between the germline ends. This CDR3 is 16 amino acids long. Germline-derived CDR1 and CDR2 are MNHNS and SASEGT. The CDR3: CASGRTSDVSYNEQFF. In DNA, the CDR3 is TGTGCCAGCGGAAGGACCTCCGATGTCTCCTACAATGAGCAGTTCTTC.

This clonotype was counted ten times or more. The J gene is TRBJ1-3, the V gene TRBV4-3; D gene uncertain. The length of the CDR3 is 17 residues. Trimming took off 0 bases at V and 1 base at J, with 13 bases between the two ends. Germline V gene data show CDR1 as LGHNA and CDR2 as YSLEER. The CDR3 coding sequence is TGCGCCAGCAGCCAAGATAACCTTGTGGTATCTGGAAACACCATATATTTT. This translates into CASSQDNLVVSGNTIYF.

In this sample, this clonotype turned up many times. The V and J genes are TRBV6-5 and TRBJ1-6, with D possibly matching TRBD1 (5 bases). The CDR3 totals 15 residues. V was pared by 2 bases and J by 5 bases, with 10 bases between. Germline V gene lookup returns CDR1 MNHEY and CDR2 SVGAGI. CDR3 bases: TGTGCCAGCAGTTACAGGGGAGGGAATAATTCACCCCTCCACTTT. This codes for CASSYRGGNNSPLHF.

The gene calls are TRBV5-1 and TRBJ2-1; D not resolved. Germline assignment: CDR1 SGHRS and CDR2 YFSETQ. This CDR3 is 14 amino acids long. The ends were cut back, 7 bases at V and 7 bases at J, with 18 bases in the middle. The CDR3 protein is CASSSGLDSNEQFF. CDR3 sequence (DNA): TGCGCCAGCTCTTCCGGGCTCGATAGTAATGAGCAGTTCTTC.

The chain couples TRBV11-2 to TRBJ2-5; the match to TRBD1 covers 9 bases. CDR1 and CDR2 (germline): SGHAT, FQNNGV. Trimming at V came to 0 bases and at J to 0 bases, leaving 14 bases not matched to a gene. This CDR3 spans 20 amino acids. The CDR3 region is CASSLDDRTGEFWNQETQYF. The CDR3 coding sequence is TGTGCCAGCAGCTTAGACGACAGGACAGGGGAATTTTGGAACCAAGAGACCCAGTACTTC.

In its sample, this clonotype was seen many times. The rearrangement uses TRBV28 and TRBJ1-4; D gene unclear. The CDR3 is 15 amino acids. Trimming took off 5 bases at V and 5 bases at J, with 15 bases between the two ends. The germline V gene encodes CDR1 MDHEN and CDR2 SYDVKM. For the CDR3, the DNA is TGTGCCAGCAGTCCCCCCCGACGGCAGAATGAAAAACTGTTTTTT. Translated: CASSPPRRQNEKLFF. Complete variable domain (other parts from reference TRBV28 and TRBJ1-4): DVKVTQSSRYLVKRTGEKVFLECVQDMDHENMFWYRQDPGLGLRLIYFSYDVKMKEKGDIPEGYSVSREKKERFSLILESASTNQTSMYLCASSPPRRQNEKLFFGSGTQLSVL.

The chain carries TRBV28 and TRBJ1-2; weak D call: TRBD1 (5 bases). V lost 7 bases and J lost 8, with 20 bases in between. This CDR3 is 14 amino acids long. CDR1 is MDHEN and CDR2 is SYDVKM in the germline V gene. The CDR3 DNA sequence: TGTGCCAGCATTACAGGTCGCCCCGGCGGGGGCTACACCTTC. Protein: CASITGRPGGGYTF.

The rearrangement uses TRBV6-2 or TRBV6-3 and TRBJ2-2; unclear D gene. Germline lookup yields CDR1 MNHEY and CDR2 SVGEGT. The length of the CDR3 is 12 residues. Trimming shortened V by 10 bases and J by 7 bases, and 13 bases separated the two germline ends. For the CDR3, the DNA is TGTGCCACCTTCCGACGCGGCGGGGAGCTGTTTTTT. Amino acid sequence: CATFRRGGELFF.

The V call is TRBV7-2, the J call TRBJ2-1, with D perhaps TRBD1 (6 bases). The CDR3 contains 13 residues. Deletions cut 9 bases from V and 1 base from J, with 10 bases between. Germline values: CDR1 SGHTA, CDR2 FQGNSA. The CDR3 DNA is TGTGCCAGTGGGACAACGTCCTACAATGAGCAGTTCTTC. The encoded protein is CASGTTSYNEQFF.

The CDR3 sequence is CSAPSGLGTLAEQYV. CDR3 DNA sequence: TGCAGTGCCCCCTCGGGCCTGGGCACTCTCGCCGAGCAGTACGTC. The rearrangement joins TRBV20-1 to TRBJ2-7; D unresolved. Trimming cost V 6 bases and J 6 bases, with 24 bases left between them. CDR3 length: 15 residues. The V gene's germline CDR1 is DFQATT and CDR2 SNEGSKA (reference sequence).

On this clonotype: Germline is not matched at one junction end, which may reflect a read error. The chain carries TRBV12-3 or TRBV12-4 and TRBJ2-7, with D possibly being TRBD2 (5 bases). CDR3 length equals 14 residues. CDR3 DNA: TGTGTCAGCAGCCAAGCGGCACGCTCCTACGAGCAGTACTTC. Encoded protein: CVSSQAARSYEQYF.

Many counts were recorded for this clonotype. V gene TRBV24-1 combines with J gene TRBJ2-6, with 8 nucleotides matching TRBD1. The V gene's germline CDR1 is KGHDR and CDR2 SFDVKD. With 1 base clipped from V and 0 bases from J, the junction kept 10 bases outside the gene matches. The CDR3 loop spans 20 amino acids. CDR3 coding DNA: TGTGCCACCAGTGATTTCCTCGGACAGGGTGGTATCTCTGGGGCCAACGTCCTGACTTTC. Translating gives CATSDFLGQGGISGANVLTF.

This clonotype has a count of ten or more. Germline and junction disagree at one end, which may indicate a read error. J is TRBJ2-1 and V is TRBV28; D is unresolved. Germline CDR1 and CDR2: MDHEN and SYDVKM. This CDR3 contains 11 residues. Written as DNA, the CDR3 is TGTGCCAGCAGTCTATGGCCCCGGCAGTTCTTC. It translates to CASSLWPRQFF.

The sample holds a few counts of this clonotype. The chain combines TRBV24-1 with TRBJ1-5, with TRBD1 identical over 9 bases. Germline assignment: CDR1 KGHDR and CDR2 SFDVKD. This CDR3 is 14 amino acids long. After removal of 6 bases from V and 9 bases from J, the junction contained 8 bases not matched to a gene. The CDR3 loop reads CATSTRDRDWPQHF. The CDR3 bases are TGTGCCACCAGTACCCGGGACAGGGACTGGCCCCAGCATTTT.

There are many counts of this clonotype. The chain joins TRBV12-3 or TRBV12-4 to TRBJ2-3, with 7 positions matching TRBD1. With V trimmed by 3 bases and J by 2 bases, 5 bases remained unmatched. This CDR3 contains 15 residues. The CDR3 nucleotides are TGTGCCAGCAGTTTTATGGGACAGATCACAGATACGCAGTATTTT. This encodes CASSFMGQITDTQYF.

This sequence joins TRBV3-1 and TRBJ1-1; D is possibly TRBD1 (5 bases). In germline, CDR1 is LGHDT, CDR2 YNNKEL (reference sequence). V gave up 3 bases and J gave up 8 bases, with 10 bases separating them. The CDR3 is 12 amino acids. The CDR3 coding sequence is TGTGCCAGCAGCCATCAGGGCAGGGAAGCTTTCTTT. Its protein is CASSHQGREAFF.

The chain carries TRBV12-3 or TRBV12-4 and TRBJ1-5, with D tentatively TRBD1 (5 bases). CDR3 size: 14 residues. The V end lost 3 bases, the J end lost 6 bases, and 12 bases lay between the germline ends. This CDR3 is CASSFEQGSQPQHF. Here the CDR3 DNA reads TGTGCCAGCAGTTTCGAGCAGGGTAGTCAGCCCCAGCATTTT.

This chain joins TRBV7-2 and TRBJ1-2, with 7 positions matching TRBD1. The CDR3 length is 14 residues. The J segment lost 7 bases and the V segment lost 2 bases, leaving 7 bases of the junction unmatched. The V gene's germline CDR1 is SGHTA and CDR2 FQGNSA. CDR3 in amino acids: CASSLNTGASGYTF. The CDR3 DNA follows: TGTGCCAGCAGCTTAAATACAGGGGCGAGTGGCTACACCTTC.

This clonotype was counted many times. The chain links TRBV4-3 to TRBJ1-1; D perhaps matches TRBD1 (5 bases). V was cut by 1 base and J by 1 base, with 7 bases left in between. This CDR3 contains 14 residues. Germline CDR1 and CDR2: LGHNA and YSLEER. The DNA for the CDR3 is TGCGCCAGCAGCCAAGTCGGGGGGAACACTGAAGCTTTCTTT. This codes for CASSQVGGNTEAFF.

This chain uses TRBV10-3 with TRBJ2-6, with TRBD1 identical over 10 bases. The CDR3 runs 19 residues. CDR1 and CDR2 (germline): ENHRY, SYGVKD. With 2 bases clipped from V and 1 base from J, the junction kept 8 bases outside the gene matches. The CDR3 is CAISEGDRGPISGANVLTF. The CDR3 DNA sequence: TGTGCCATCAGTGAGGGGGACAGGGGACCTATTTCTGGGGCCAACGTCCTGACTTTC.

This clonotype was counted between two and nine times. The genes are TRBV4-2 and TRBJ2-3, with D possibly matching TRBD2 (6 bases). The CDR3 has 15 amino acids. Looked up from germline, CDR1 is LGHNA and CDR2 is YNFKEQ. V was shortened by 4 bases and J by 4 bases, with 15 bases between the two germline ends. CDR3: CASSLVPGEPDTQYF. The DNA for the CDR3 is TGTGCCAGCAGCCTGGTACCGGGGGAGCCAGATACGCAGTATTTT.

This clonotype was counted many times. This chain uses TRBV4-3 with TRBJ2-3; possible D gene TRBD1, 7 bases. CDR3 size: 15 residues. The germline V and J ends were trimmed by 5 bases and 4 bases, with 16 bases remaining between them. Germline V gene sequence: CDR1 LGHNA, CDR2 YSLEER. The DNA of the CDR3 is TGCGCCAGCAGCTCCCGACAGGGAGGCGCAGATACGCAGTATTTT. Translating gives CASSSRQGGADTQYF.

The V gene is TRBV19, the J gene TRBJ1-2; D is uncertain. V lost 9 bases and J 6 bases, leaving 17 bases between the germline ends. The length of the CDR3 is 13 residues. Germline assignment: CDR1 LNHDA and CDR2 SQIVND (reference sequence). CDR3 loop: CASAAFRSDGYTF. Written as DNA, the CDR3 is TGTGCCAGCGCTGCCTTTCGGAGCGATGGCTACACCTTC.

This clonotype was observed a handful of times. The chain has TRBV3-1 and TRBJ1-5; tentatively, D is TRBD1 (6 bases). Germline V gives CDR1 LGHDT, CDR2 YNNKEL (reference sequence). V lost 1 base and J lost 2, with 6 bases in between. CDR3 length: 14 residues. The CDR3 spells CASSQGTGNQPQHF. The DNA of the CDR3 is TGTGCCAGCAGCCAAGGGACAGGCAATCAGCCCCAGCATTTT.

This clonotype occurred many times. V gene TRBV5-5 combines with J gene TRBJ1-1; D not resolved. This CDR3 region has 14 residues. V dropped 2 bases and J dropped 2 bases, with 10 bases sitting between them. CDR1 and CDR2 from the germline V gene are SGHKS and YYEKEE (reference sequence). CDR3 region: CASSFGLHNTEAFF. The CDR3, as DNA: TGTGCCAGCAGCTTTGGACTCCACAACACTGAAGCTTTCTTT. Full variable domain (outside the CDR3, taken from reference TRBV5-5 and TRBJ1-1): DAGVTQSPTHLIKTRGQQVTLRCSPISGHKSVSWYQQVLGQGPQFIFQYYEKEERGRGNFPDRFSARQFPNYSSELNVNALLLGDSALYLCASSFGLHNTEAFFGQGTRLTVV.

The chain is built from TRBV5-1 and TRBJ2-1, with D possibly being TRBD1 or TRBD2 (5 bases each). Germline V gene sequence: CDR1 SGHRS, CDR2 YFSETQ. The V end was cut by 4 bases, the J end by 2 bases, with 13 bases between. The CDR3 loop spans 15 amino acids. This CDR3 reads CASSPYPGPYNEQFF. The CDR3 nucleotides are TGCGCCAGCAGCCCTTACCCGGGGCCCTACAATGAGCAGTTCTTC.

The chain links TRBV6-5 to TRBJ1-5; D not resolved. V was shortened by 6 bases and J by 1 base, with 13 bases between the two germline ends. Germline CDR1 reads MNHEY; CDR2 reads SVGAGI. CDR3 length equals 15 residues. In nucleotides, the CDR3 is TGTGCCAGCAGCTTCCGAGTCGGCAGCAATCAGCCCCAGCATTTT. Protein product: CASSFRVGSNQPQHF.

The table lists this clonotype with many counts. This chain links TRBV2 with TRBJ2-1; D ambiguous. This CDR3 region has 11 residues. Per the germline V gene, CDR1 is SNHLY and CDR2 is FYNNEI. Between the trimmed V and J ends, which lost 5 bases and 4 bases, there was a span of 3 bases. The CDR3 region is CASSQYNEQFF. CDR3 DNA: TGTGCCAGCAGTCAATACAATGAGCAGTTCTTC.

In its sample, this clonotype was seen once. J is TRBJ1-2 and V is TRBV12-3 or TRBV12-4; 7 bases are shared with TRBD1. The length of the CDR3 is 15 residues. The V segment lost 2 bases and the J segment 7 bases; nucleotides outside the gene matches: 10. The CDR3 loop reads CASSLFPGQSGGYTF. The CDR3 DNA sequence: TGTGCCAGCAGTTTATTTCCGGGACAGTCTGGTGGCTACACCTTC.

This clonotype was counted only a few times. J is TRBJ1-1 and V is TRBV3-1; D not resolved. The V and J ends lost 1 base and 4 bases respectively, with 13 bases between them. Germline assignment: CDR1 LGHDT and CDR2 YNNKEL (reference sequence). The CDR3 has 15 amino acids. CDR3 sequence (DNA): TGTGCCAGCAGCCAAGGTACATGGAGCGGCACTGAAGCTTTCTTT. It is translated as CASSQGTWSGTEAFF.

CDR3: CASGSGGNNEQFF. CDR3 sequence (DNA): TGCGCCAGCGGCTCTGGGGGGAACAATGAGCAGTTCTTC. The chain couples TRBV5-1 to TRBJ2-1, with D possibly TRBD2 on 6 matching bases. Trimming removed 7 bases at V and 5 bases at J, with 13 bases between. The CDR3 extends over 13 amino acids. The germline V gene encodes CDR1 SGHRS and CDR2 YFSETQ.